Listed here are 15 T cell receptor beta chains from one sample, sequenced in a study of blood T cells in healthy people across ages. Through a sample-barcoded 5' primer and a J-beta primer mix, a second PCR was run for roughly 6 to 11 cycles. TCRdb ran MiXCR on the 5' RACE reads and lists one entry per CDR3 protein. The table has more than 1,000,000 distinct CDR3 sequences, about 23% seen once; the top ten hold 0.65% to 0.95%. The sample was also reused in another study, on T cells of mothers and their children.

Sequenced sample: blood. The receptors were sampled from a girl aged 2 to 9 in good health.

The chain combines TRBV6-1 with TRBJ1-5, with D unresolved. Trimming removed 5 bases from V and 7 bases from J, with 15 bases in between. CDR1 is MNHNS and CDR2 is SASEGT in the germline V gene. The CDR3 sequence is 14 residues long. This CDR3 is CASSRADSGQPQHF. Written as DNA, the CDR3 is TGTGCCAGCAGTAGGGCGGACTCAGGACAGCCCCAGCATTTT.

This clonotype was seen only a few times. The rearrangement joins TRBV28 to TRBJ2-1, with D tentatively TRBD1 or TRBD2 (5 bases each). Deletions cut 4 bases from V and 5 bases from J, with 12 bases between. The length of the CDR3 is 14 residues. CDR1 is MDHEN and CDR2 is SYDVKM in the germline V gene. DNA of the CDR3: TGTGCCAGCAGTTACCGGGACGGCAACAATGAGCAGTTCTTC. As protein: CASSYRDGNNEQFF.

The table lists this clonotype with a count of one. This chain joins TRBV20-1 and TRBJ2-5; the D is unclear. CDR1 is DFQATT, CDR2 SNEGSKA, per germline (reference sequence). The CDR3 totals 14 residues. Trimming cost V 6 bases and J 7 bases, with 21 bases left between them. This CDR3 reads CSASLRDTAMTQYF. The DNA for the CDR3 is TGCAGTGCCTCCCTTCGCGACACGGCGATGACCCAGTACTTC.

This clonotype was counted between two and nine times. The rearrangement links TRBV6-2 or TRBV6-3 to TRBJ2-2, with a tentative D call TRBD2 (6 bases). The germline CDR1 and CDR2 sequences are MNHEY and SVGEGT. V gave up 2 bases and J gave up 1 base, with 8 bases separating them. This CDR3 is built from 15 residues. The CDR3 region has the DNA TGTGCCAGCAGTTACAGGCGGGGGAACACCGGGGAGCTGTTTTTT. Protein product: CASSYRRGNTGELFF.

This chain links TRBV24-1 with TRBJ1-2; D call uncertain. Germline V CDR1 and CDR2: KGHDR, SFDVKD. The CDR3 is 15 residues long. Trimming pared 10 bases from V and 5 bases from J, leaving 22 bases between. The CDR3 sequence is CATKEINSHLYGYTF. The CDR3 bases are TGTGCCACAAAAGAAATAAACAGCCATCTATATGGCTACACCTTC.

The CDR3 sequence is CASSFPMKGPFNYGYTF. CDR3 in DNA: TGTGCCAGCAGCTTCCCGATGAAGGGCCCTTTTAACTATGGCTACACCTTC. The chain is built from TRBV7-2 and TRBJ1-2; no clear D gene. Per the germline V gene, CDR1 is SGHTA and CDR2 is FQGNSA. V dropped 3 bases and J dropped 1 base, with 18 bases sitting between them. This CDR3 spans 17 amino acids.

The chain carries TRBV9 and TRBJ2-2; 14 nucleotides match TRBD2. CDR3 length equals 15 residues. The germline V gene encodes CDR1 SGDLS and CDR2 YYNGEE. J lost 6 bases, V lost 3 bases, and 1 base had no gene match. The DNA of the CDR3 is TGTGCCAGCAGCGCGGGACTAGCGGGAGCCGGGGAGCTGTTTTTT. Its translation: CASSAGLAGAGELFF. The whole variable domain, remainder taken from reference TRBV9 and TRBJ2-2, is DSGVTQTPKHLITATGQRVTLRCSPRSGDLSVYWYQQSLDQGLQFLIQYYNGEERAKGNILERFSAQQFPDLHSELNLSSLELGDSALYFCASSAGLAGAGELFFGEGSRLTVL.

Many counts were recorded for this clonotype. The CDR3 DNA follows: TGCAGTGCCCCCCTAGCCCGTCTAGAAGCGTACGAGCAGTACTTC. This encodes CSAPLARLEAYEQYF. This chain links TRBV20-1 with TRBJ2-7; possibly TRBD2 for D (5 bases). The CDR3 runs to 15 residues. From germline, CDR1 is DFQATT and CDR2 SNEGSKA (reference sequence). The V gene lost 6 bases and the J gene lost 4 bases, with 22 bases spanning the gap.

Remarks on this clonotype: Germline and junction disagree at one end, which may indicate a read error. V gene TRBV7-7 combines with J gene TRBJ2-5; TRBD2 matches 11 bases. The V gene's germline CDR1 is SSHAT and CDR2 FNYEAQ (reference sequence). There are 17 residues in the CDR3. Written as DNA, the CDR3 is TGTGCTAGCAGCTTAAGTATAGCGGGAGGGTCCCAAGAGACCCAGTACTTC. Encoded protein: CASSLSIAGGSQETQYF. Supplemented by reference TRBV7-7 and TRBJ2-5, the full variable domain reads GAGVSQSPRYKVTKRGQDVTLRCDPISSHATLYWYQQALGQGPEFLTYFNYEAQPDKSGLPSDRFSAERPEGSISTLTIQRTEQRDSAMYRCASSLSIAGGSQETQYFGPGTRLLVL.

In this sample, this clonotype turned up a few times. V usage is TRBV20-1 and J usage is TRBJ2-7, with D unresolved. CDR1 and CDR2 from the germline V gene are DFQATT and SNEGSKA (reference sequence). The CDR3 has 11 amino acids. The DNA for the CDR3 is TGCAGGGCCAGCGAAGGGCACGAGCAGTACTTC. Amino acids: CRASEGHEQYF.

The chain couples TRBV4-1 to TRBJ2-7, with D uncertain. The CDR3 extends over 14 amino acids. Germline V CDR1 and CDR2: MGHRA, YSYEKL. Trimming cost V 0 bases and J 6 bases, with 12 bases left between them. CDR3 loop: CASSQDFGLGEQYF. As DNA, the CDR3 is TGCGCCAGCAGCCAAGATTTTGGCCTAGGCGAGCAGTACTTC.

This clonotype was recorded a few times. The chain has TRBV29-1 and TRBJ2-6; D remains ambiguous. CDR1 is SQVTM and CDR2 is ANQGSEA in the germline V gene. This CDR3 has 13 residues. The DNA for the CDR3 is TGCACCATTATGGGATCTGGGGCCAACGTCCTGACTTTC. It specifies CTIMGSGANVLTF.

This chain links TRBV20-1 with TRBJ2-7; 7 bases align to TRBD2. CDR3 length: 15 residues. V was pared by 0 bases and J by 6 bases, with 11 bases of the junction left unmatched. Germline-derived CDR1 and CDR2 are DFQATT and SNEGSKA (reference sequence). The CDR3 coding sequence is TGCAGTGCTAGAGATTATCGAGGGGAGGGAAGCGAGCAGTACTTC. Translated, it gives CSARDYRGEGSEQYF.

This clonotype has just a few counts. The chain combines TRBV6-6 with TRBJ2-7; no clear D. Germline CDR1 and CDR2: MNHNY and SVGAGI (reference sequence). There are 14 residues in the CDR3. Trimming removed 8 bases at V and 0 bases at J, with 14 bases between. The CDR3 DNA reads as TGTGCCAGCTATCAGAGTACAAGCTCCTACGAGCAGTACTTC. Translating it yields CASYQSTSSYEQYF.

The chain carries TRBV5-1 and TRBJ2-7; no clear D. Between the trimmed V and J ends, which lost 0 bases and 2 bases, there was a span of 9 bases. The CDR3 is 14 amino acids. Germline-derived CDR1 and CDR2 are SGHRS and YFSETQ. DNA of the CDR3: TGCGCCAGCAGCTTGGCCACGGAGACCTACGAGCAGTACTTC. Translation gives CASSLATETYEQYF.